This T cell receptor (beta chain) was profiled in a study of T cells after yellow fever vaccination. Study-wide results and limits: Weaker overall, the secondary response nonetheless peaked faster (day 5 versus 15). Post-booster repertoires again held most primary-vaccination clones (about 96% CD4, around 90% CD8).

This clonotype has a handful of counts. Its antigen is unidentified. V shed 5 bases and J shed 3 bases, with 11 bases lying between them. The CDR3 sequence is 13 residues long. Germline CDR1 and CDR2: MDHEN and SYDVKM. Production of TCR cDNA was by 5'RACE template switching, which also added a universal primer site and UMIs. TCRdb passed the 5' RACE reads through MiXCR, listing each CDR3 protein once. The table lists about 320,000 distinct CDR3 sequences, approximately 4% of them singletons. This TCR came from a man younger than 30 who received the YFV17D yellow fever vaccine. V and J are TRBV28 and TRBJ2-7; perhaps TRBD1 as D (6 bases). The specimen was PBMCs, collected 15 days after the yellow fever booster vaccination. The CDR3 DNA follows: TGTGCCAGCAGTCGCCCACAGGGCTACGAGCAGTACGTC. This sequence encodes CASSRPQGYEQYV.